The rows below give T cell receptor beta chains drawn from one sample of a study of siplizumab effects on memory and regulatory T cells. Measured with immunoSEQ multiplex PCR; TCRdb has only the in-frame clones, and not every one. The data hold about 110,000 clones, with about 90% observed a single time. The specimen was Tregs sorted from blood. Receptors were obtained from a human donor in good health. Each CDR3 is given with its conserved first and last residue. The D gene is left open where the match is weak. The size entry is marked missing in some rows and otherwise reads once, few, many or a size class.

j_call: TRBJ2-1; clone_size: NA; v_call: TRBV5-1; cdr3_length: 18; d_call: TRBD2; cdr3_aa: CASSFRQGGLAGWDEQFF; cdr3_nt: TGCGCCAGCAGCTTCCGACAGGGGGGACTAGCGGGATGGGATGAGCAGTTCTTC
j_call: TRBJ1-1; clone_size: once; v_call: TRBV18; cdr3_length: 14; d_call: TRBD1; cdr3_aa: CASSSQGPNTEAFF; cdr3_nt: TGTGCCAGCTCATCACAGGGGCCGAACACTGAAGCTTTCTTT
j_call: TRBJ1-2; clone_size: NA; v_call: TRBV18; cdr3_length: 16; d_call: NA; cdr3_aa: CASSPGPGGTIYGYTF; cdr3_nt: TGTGCCAGCTCACCTGGACCGGGGGGTACCATCTATGGCTACACCTTC
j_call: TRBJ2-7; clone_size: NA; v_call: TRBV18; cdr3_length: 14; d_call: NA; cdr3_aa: CASSVQGATSEQYF; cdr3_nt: TGTGCCAGCTCAGTGCAGGGCGCTACCTCCGAGCAGTACTTC
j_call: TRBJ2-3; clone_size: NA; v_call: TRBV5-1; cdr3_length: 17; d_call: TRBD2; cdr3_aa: CASSPRGLAGGQDTQYF; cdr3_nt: TGCGCCAGCAGCCCGCGGGGACTAGCGGGAGGGCAAGATACGCAGTATTTT
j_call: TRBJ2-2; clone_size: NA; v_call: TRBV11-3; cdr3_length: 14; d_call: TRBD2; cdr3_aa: CASSPSGMTGELFF; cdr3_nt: TGTGCCAGCAGCCCAAGCGGGATGACTGGGGAGCTGTTTTTT
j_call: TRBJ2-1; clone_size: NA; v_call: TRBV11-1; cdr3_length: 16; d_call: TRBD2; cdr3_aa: CASSPYKSGGYFEQFF; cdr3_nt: TGTGCCAGCAGCCCGTACAAAAGCGGGGGGTACTTTGAGCAGTTCTTC
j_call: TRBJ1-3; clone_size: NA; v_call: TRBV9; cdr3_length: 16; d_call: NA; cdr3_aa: CASSLGRGQRGNTIYF; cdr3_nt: TGTGCCAGCAGCTTAGGCCGGGGTCAGAGGGGAAACACCATATATTTT
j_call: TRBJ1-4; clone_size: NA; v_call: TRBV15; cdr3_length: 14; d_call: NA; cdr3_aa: CATSREVGGEKLFF; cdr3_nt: TGTGCCACCAGCAGAGAAGTAGGGGGTGAAAAACTGTTTTTT
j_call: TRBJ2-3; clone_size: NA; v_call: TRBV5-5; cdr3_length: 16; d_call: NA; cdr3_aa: CASSLQGGIGTDTQYF; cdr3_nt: TGTGCCAGCAGCTTACAAGGGGGGATCGGCACAGATACGCAGTATTTT
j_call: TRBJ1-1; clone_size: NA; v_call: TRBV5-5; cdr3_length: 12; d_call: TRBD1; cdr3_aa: CASRRGQGEAFF; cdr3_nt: TGTGCCAGCAGACGTGGACAGGGTGAAGCTTTCTTT
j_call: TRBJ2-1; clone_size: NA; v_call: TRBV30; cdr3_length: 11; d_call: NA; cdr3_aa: CAWKSFNEQFF; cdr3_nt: TGTGCCTGGAAAAGTTTCAATGAGCAGTTCTTC
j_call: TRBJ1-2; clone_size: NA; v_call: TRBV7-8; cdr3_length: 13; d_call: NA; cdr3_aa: CASSFFTSSGYTF; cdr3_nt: TGTGCCAGCAGCTTTTTTACCTCATCTGGCTACACCTTC
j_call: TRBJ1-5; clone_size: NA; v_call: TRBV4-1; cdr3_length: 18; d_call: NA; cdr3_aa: CASSQDIAIIGSHQPQHF; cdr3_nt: TGCGCCAGCAGCCAAGATATTGCGATAATTGGGAGCCATCAGCCCCAGCATTTT
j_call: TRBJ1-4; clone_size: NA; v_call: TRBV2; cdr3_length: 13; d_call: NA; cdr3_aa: CASAAGEGEKLFF; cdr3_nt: TGTGCCAGCGCGGCAGGGGAAGGGGAAAAACTGTTTTTT
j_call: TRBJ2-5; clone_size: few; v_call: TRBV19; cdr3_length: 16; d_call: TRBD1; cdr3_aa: CASSLRQGSGGETQYF; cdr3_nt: TGTGCCAGTAGTCTACGACAGGGTTCGGGCGGAGAGACCCAGTACTTC
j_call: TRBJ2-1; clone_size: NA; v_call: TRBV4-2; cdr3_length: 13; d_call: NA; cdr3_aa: CASSREWDNEQFF; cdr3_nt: TGTGCCAGCAGCCGGGAATGGGACAATGAGCAGTTCTTC
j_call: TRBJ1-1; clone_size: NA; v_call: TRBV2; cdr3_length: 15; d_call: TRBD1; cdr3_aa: CASNNRGRGNTEAFF; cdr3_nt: TGTGCCAGCAACAACAGGGGGCGGGGGAACACTGAAGCTTTCTTT
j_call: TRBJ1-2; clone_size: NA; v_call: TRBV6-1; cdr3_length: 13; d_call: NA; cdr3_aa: CASSEVAISGYTF; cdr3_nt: TGTGCCAGCAGTGAAGTGGCAATTTCTGGCTACACCTTC
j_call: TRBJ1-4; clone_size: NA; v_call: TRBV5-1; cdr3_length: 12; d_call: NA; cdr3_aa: CASSGGGEKLFF; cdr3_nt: TGCGCCAGCTCGGGCGGGGGTGAAAAACTGTTTTTT
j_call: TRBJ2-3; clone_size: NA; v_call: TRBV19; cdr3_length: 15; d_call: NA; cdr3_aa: CASSLLGGVPDTQYF; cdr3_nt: TGTGCCAGTAGTCTACTTGGCGGAGTTCCAGATACGCAGTATTTT
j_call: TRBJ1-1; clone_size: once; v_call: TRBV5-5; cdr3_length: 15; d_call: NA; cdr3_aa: CASSLPGGLNTEAFF; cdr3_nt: TGTGCCAGCAGCTTGCCCGGGGGCCTGAACACTGAAGCTTTCTTT
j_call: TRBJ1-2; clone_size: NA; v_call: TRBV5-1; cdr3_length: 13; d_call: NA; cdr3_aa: CASSWGETGSYTF; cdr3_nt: TGCGCCAGCAGCTGGGGGGAGACTGGGAGCTACACCTTC
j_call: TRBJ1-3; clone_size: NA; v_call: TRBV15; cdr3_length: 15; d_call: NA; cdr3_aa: CATSISGTSGNTIYF; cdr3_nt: TGTGCCACCAGCATCTCCGGGACCTCCGGAAACACCATATATTTT
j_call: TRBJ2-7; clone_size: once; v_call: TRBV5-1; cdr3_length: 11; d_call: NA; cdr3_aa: CASSFRYEQYF; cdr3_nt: TGCGCCAGCAGCTTTCGTTACGAGCAGTACTTC
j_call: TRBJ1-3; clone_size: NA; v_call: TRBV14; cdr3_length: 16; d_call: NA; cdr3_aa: CASSQDRGGLGNTIYF; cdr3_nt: TGTGCCAGCAGCCAAGATCGCGGGGGCTTAGGAAACACCATATATTTT
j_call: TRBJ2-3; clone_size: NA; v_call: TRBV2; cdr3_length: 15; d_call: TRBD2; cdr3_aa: CASSWTSGSTDTQYF; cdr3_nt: TGTGCCAGCAGTTGGACTAGCGGGAGCACAGATACGCAGTATTTT
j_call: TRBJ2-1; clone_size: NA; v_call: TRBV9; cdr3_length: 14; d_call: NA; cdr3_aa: CASSVGFSYNEQFF; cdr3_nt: TGTGCCAGCAGCGTAGGGTTCTCCTACAATGAGCAGTTCTTC
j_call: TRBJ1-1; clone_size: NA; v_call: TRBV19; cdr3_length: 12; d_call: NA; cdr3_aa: CASSIFGTEAFF; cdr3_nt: TGTGCCAGTAGTATATTCGGCACTGAAGCTTTCTTT
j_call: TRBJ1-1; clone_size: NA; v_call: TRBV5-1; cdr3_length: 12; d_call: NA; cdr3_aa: CASSPQGREAFF; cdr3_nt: TGCGCCAGCAGCCCCCAGGGGAGAGAAGCTTTCTTT
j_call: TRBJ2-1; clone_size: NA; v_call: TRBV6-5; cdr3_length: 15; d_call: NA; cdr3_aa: CASSWQGGLYNEQFF; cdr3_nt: TGTGCCAGCAGTTGGCAGGGAGGCCTCTACAATGAGCAGTTCTTC
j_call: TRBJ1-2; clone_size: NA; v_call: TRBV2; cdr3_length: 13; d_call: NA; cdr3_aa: CASSEVRNYGYTF; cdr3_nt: TGTGCCAGCAGTGAGGTCAGAAACTATGGCTACACCTTC
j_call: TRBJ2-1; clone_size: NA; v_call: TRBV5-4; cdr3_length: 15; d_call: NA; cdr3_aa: CASSAWGGRYNEQFF; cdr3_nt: TGTGCCAGCAGCGCCTGGGGGGGCCGCTACAATGAGCAGTTCTTC
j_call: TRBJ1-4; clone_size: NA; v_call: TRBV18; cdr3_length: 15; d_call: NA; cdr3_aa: CASSPQKRANEKLFF; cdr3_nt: TGTGCCAGCTCACCACAGAAGCGGGCTAATGAAAAACTGTTTTTT
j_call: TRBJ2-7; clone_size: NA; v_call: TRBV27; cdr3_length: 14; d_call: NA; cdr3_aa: CASSTRASSYEQYF; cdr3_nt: TGTGCCAGCAGTACTCGGGCCAGCTCCTACGAGCAGTACTTC
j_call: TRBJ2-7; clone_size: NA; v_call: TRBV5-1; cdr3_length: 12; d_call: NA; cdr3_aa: CASSQTFYEQYF; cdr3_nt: TGCGCCAGCAGCCAGACTTTCTACGAGCAGTACTTC
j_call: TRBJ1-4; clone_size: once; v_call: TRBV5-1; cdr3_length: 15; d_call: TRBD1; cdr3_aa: CASSATGTSNEKLFF; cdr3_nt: TGCGCCAGCAGCGCGACAGGGACATCTAATGAAAAACTGTTTTTT
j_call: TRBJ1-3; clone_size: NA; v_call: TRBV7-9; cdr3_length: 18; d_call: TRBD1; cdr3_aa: CASSPPRLGQGARNTIYF; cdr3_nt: TGTGCCAGCAGCCCACCGAGACTAGGACAGGGGGCGAGAAACACCATATATTTT
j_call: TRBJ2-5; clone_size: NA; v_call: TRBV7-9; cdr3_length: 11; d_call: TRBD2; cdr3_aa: CASSPLASQYF; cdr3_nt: TGTGCCAGCAGCCCACTAGCGTCCCAGTACTTC
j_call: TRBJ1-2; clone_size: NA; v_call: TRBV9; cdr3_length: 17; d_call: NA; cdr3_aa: CASSVHPNGAGMDGYTF; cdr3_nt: TGTGCCAGCAGCGTACACCCCAACGGGGCAGGGATGGATGGCTACACCTTC
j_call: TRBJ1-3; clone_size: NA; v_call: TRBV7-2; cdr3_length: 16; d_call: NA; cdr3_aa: CASSSNRLIAGNTIYF; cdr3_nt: TGTGCCAGCAGCTCCAACCGCCTAATAGCTGGAAACACCATATATTTT
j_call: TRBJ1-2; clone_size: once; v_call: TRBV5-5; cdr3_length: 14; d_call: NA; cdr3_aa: CASSFPNGVYGYTF; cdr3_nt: TGTGCCAGCAGCTTCCCGAACGGAGTCTATGGCTACACCTTC
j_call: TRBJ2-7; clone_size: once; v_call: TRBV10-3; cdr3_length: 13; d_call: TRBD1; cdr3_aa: CAISGQGEGEQYF; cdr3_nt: TGTGCCATCAGTGGACAGGGGGAAGGCGAGCAGTACTTC
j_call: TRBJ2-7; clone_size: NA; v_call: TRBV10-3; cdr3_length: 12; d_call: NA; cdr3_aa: CAISPGRYEQYF; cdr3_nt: TGTGCCATCTCTCCGGGCAGATACGAGCAGTACTTC
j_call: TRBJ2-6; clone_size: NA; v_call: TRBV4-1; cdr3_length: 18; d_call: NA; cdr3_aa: CASSQDRGDSSGANVLTF; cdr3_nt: TGCGCCAGCAGCCAAGATCGAGGGGATAGCTCTGGGGCCAACGTCCTGACTTTC
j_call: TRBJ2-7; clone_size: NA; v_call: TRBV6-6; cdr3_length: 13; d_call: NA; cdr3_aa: CASTQPVSYEQYF; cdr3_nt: TGTGCCAGCACCCAGCCGGTTAGTTACGAGCAGTACTTC
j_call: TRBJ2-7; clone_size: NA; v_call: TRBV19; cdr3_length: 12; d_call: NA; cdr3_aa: CASSERVGEQYF; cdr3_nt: TGTGCCAGTAGTGAGCGAGTGGGGGAGCAGTACTTC
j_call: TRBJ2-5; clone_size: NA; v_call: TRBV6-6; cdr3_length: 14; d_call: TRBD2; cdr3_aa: CASSLPSGEETQYF; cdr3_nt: TGTGCCAGCAGTTTGCCTAGCGGGGAAGAGACCCAGTACTTC
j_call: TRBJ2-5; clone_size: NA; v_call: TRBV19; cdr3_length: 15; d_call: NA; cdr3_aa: CASSIGPGWEETQYF; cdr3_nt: TGTGCCAGTAGTATAGGGCCGGGCTGGGAAGAGACCCAGTACTTC
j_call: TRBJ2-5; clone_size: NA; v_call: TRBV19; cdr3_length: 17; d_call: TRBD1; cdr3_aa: CASHPKIPGQAKETQYF; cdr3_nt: TGTGCCAGCCACCCTAAGATACCGGGACAGGCAAAAGAGACCCAGTACTTC
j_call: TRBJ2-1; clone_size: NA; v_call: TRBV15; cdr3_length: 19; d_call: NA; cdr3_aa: CATSLPSPVGWRIYNEQFF; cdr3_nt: TGTGCCACCAGCTTACCCTCCCCGGTAGGGTGGCGCATATACAATGAGCAGTTCTTC
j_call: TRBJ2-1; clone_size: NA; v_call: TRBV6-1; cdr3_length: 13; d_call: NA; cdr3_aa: CAIPAGSYNEQFF; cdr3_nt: TGTGCCATTCCCGCCGGGTCTTACAATGAGCAGTTCTTC
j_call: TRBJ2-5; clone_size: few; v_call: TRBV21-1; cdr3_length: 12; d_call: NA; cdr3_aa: CAPSQDPETQYF; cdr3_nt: TGTGCCCCCTCTCAGGACCCGGAGACCCAGTACTTC
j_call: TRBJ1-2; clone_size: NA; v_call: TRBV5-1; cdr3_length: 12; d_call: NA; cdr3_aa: CASSLGQDGYTF; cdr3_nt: TGCGCCAGCAGCTTGGGGCAGGATGGCTACACCTTC
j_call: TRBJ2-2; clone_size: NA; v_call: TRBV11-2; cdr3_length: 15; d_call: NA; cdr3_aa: CASRGGSGNTGELFF; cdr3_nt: TGTGCCAGCAGGGGGGGTAGCGGGAACACCGGGGAGCTGTTTTTT
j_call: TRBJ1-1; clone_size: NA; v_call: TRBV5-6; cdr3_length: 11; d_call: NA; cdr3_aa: CASSSGVRAFF; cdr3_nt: TGTGCCAGCAGCTCAGGGGTTCGGGCTTTCTTT
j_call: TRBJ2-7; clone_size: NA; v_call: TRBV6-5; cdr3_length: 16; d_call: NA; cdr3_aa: CASSYGHGRGGGEQYF; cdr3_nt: TGTGCCAGCAGTTACGGACACGGGCGGGGAGGTGGCGAGCAGTACTTC
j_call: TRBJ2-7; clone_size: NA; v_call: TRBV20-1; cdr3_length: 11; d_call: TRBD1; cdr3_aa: CSTGQGGEQYF; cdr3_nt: TGCAGTACGGGACAGGGGGGTGAGCAGTACTTC
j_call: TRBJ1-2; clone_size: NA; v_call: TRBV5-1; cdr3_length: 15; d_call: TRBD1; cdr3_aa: CASHFGQGTNYGYTF; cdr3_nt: TGCGCCAGCCACTTTGGACAGGGGACTAACTATGGCTACACCTTC